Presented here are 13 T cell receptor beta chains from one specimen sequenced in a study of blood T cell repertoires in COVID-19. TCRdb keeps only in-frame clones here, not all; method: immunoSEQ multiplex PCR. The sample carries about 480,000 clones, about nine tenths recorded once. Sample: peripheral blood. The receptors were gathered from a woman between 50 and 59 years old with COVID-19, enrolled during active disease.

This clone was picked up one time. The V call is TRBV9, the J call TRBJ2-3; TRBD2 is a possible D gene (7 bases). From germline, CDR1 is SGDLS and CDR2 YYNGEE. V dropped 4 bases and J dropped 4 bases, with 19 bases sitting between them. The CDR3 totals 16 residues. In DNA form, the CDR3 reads TGTGCCAGCAGCCCCTTTAGTCGGGGGGCCGCAGATACGCAGTATTTT. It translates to CASSPFSRGAADTQYF. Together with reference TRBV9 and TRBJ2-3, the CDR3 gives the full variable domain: DSGVTQTPKHLITATGQRVTLRCSPRSGDLSVYWYQQSLDQGLQFLIQYYNGEERAKGNILERFSAQQFPDLHSELNLSSLELGDSALYFCASSPFSRGAADTQYFGPGTRLTVL.

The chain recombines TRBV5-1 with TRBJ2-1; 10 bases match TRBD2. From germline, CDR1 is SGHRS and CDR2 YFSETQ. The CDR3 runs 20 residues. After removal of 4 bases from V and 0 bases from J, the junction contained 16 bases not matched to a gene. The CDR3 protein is CASSIPGVAGGTGSYNEQFF. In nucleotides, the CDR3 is TGCGCCAGCAGCATTCCCGGGGTAGCGGGGGGAACGGGCTCCTACAATGAGCAGTTCTTC.

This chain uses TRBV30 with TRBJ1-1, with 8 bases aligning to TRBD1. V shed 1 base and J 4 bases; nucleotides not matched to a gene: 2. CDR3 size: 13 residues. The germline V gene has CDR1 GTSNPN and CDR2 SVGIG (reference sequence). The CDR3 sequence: CAWSDRGATEAFF. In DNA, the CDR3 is TGTGCCTGGAGTGACAGGGGGGCCACTGAAGCTTTCTTT.

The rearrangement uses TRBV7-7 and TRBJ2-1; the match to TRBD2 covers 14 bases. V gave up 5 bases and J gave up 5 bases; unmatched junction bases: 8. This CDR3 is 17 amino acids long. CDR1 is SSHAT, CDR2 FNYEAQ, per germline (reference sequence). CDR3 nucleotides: TGTGCCAGCAGCCCCGGACTAGCGGGGGGCCGCCACAATGAGCAGTTCTTC. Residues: CASSPGLAGGRHNEQFF.

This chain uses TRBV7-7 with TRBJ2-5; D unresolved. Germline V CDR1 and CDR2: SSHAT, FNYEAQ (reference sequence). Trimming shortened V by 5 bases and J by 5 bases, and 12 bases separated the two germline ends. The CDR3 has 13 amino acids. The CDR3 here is CASSRGQSETQYF. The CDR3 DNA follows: TGTGCCAGCAGCCGTGGGCAGTCTGAGACCCAGTACTTC.

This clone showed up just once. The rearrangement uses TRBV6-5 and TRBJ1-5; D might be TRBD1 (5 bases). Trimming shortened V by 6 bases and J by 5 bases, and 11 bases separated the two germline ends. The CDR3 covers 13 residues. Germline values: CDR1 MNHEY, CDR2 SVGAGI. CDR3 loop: CASSGGSYQPQHF. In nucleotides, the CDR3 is TGTGCCAGCAGCGGGGGATCGTATCAGCCCCAGCATTTT.

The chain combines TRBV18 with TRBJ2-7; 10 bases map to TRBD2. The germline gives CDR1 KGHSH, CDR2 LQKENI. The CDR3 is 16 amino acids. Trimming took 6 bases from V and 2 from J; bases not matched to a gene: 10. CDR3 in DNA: TGTGCCAGCTCCCGGAGTCCAGCGGGGGGGCCCTACGAGCAGTACTTC. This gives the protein CASSRSPAGGPYEQYF.

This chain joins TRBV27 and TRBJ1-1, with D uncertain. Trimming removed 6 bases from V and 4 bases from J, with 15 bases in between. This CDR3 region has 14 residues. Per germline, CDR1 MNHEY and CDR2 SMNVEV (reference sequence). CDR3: CASRPRERGTEAFF. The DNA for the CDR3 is TGTGCCAGCAGGCCGCGGGAGCGGGGCACTGAAGCTTTCTTT.

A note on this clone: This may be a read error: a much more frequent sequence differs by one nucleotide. The CDR3 sequence is CASSETGGTNEKLFF. CDR3 DNA sequence: TGTGCCAGCAGCGAGACAGGGGGCACTAATGAAAAACTGTTTTTT. The chain links TRBV3-1 (or the pseudogene TRBV3-2) to TRBJ1-4; 10 positions match TRBD1. CDR1 and CDR2 (germline): LGHDT, YNNKEL (reference sequence). The ends lost 5 bases at V and 2 bases at J; junction bases unmatched: 2. There are 15 residues in the CDR3.

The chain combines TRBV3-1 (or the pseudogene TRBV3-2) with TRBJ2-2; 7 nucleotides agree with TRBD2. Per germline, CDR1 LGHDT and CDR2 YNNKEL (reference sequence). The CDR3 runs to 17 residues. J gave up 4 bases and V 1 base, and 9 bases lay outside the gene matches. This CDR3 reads CASSQVSVGGGTGELFF. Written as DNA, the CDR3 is TGTGCCAGCAGCCAAGTCTCCGTTGGCGGGGGCACCGGGGAGCTGTTTTTT.

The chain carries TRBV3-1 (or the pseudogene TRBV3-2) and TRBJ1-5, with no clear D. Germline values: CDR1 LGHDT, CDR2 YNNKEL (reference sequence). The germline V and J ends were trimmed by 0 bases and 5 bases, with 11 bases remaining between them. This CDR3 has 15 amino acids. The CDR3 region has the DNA TGTGCCAGCAGCCAAGATTCATTCGGGTATCAGCCCCAGCATTTT. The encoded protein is CASSQDSFGYQPQHF.

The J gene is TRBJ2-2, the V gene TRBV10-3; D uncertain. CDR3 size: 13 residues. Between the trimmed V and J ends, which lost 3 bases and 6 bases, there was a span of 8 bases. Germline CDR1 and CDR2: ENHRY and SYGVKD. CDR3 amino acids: CAISEEGAGELFF. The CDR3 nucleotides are TGTGCCATCAGTGAAGAAGGAGCCGGGGAGCTGTTTTTT.

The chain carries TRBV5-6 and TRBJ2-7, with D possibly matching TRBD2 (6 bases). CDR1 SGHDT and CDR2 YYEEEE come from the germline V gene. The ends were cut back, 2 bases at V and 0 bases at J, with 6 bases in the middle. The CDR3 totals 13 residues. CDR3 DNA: TGTGCCAGCAGCTTCGGGAGCTCCTACGAGCAGTACTTC. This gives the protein CASSFGSSYEQYF.